This is a list of T cell receptor beta chains from one sample in a study of T-cell reconstitution after alpha-beta-depleted transplantation in children. TCRdb called the PCR reads again in MiXCR, with one record for every CDR3 protein. This sample carries 780,000 or so distinct CDR3 sequences, under 20% of them seen once, and the ten largest clones take approximately 4.5%. The source material was PBMCs, mostly from graft donor cells, sampled 360 days after TCRalphabeta/CD19-depleted stem cell transplant. The receptors were gathered from a male patient aged 10 to 17 who had a stem cell transplant for acute lymphoblastic leukemia, so the T cells may come from the graft donor. Both conserved end residues are part of each CDR3. The D gene is left open where the match is weak. Size is omitted from some rows. Given values are once, few, many or a class for expanded clones.

j_call clone_size d_call v_call cdr3_aa cdr3_nt
TRBJ2-1 few NA TRBV5-1 CASSLARVINNEQFF TGCGCCAGCAGCTTGGCCAGGGTAATAAACAATGAGCAGTTCTTC
TRBJ2-7 few TRBD1 TRBV20-1 CSVPDRSPYEQYF TGCAGTGTTCCGGACAGGTCTCCCTACGAGCAGTACTTC
TRBJ1-3 few TRBD1 TRBV20-1 CSALKRDRGRDTIYF TGCAGTGCTCTTAAGCGGGACAGGGGGCGAGACACCATATATTTT
TRBJ2-7 many NA TRBV7-6 CASSLAAAVGYEQYF TGTGCCAGCAGCTTAGCGGCAGCTGTTGGCTACGAGCAGTACTTC
TRBJ2-7 few NA TRBV12-3/TRBV12-4 CASSLGPWYEQYF TGTGCCAGCAGCCTGGGGCCCTGGTACGAGCAGTACTTC
TRBJ2-1 NA NA TRBV7-2 CASSAYRRGPLEQFF TGTGCCAGCAGCGCATACAGGCGGGGTCCGCTCGAGCAGTTCTTC
TRBJ1-1 NA NA TRBV29-1 CSVVRAGAEAFF TGCAGCGTTGTTCGCGCTGGGGCTGAAGCTTTCTTT
TRBJ1-5 many NA TRBV11-3 CASSSSRGPQHF TGTGCCAGCAGCTCATCACGCGGGCCCCAGCATTTT
TRBJ1-4 NA NA TRBV7-7 CASSVGTPNEKLFF TGTGCCAGCAGCGTCGGGACTCCTAATGAAAAACTGTTTTTT
TRBJ1-5 NA NA TRBV27 CASSPQGDGQPQHF TGTGCCAGCAGCCCTCAGGGCGACGGACAGCCCCAGCATTTT
TRBJ1-2 NA TRBD1 TRBV20-1 CSARVPTAGTGDGGYTF TGCAGTGCTAGAGTCCCTACGGCCGGGACAGGGGACGGTGGCTACACCTTC
TRBJ1-2 NA NA TRBV7-9 CASSLAGSGSTYGYTF TGTGCCAGCAGCTTAGCCGGGTCAGGATCAACGTATGGCTACACCTTC
TRBJ2-1 NA TRBD2 TRBV4-1 CASSHPLGGRAGEQFF TGCGCCAGCAGCCACCCCCTCGGCGGGAGGGCCGGTGAGCAGTTCTTC
TRBJ2-1 NA NA TRBV25-1 CASSGMGSYNEQFF TGTGCCAGCAGTGGTATGGGCAGCTACAATGAGCAGTTCTTC
TRBJ1-6 few NA TRBV20-1 CSARVGNSPLHF TGCAGTGCCCGCGTCGGGAATTCACCCCTCCACTTT
TRBJ2-7 few NA TRBV2 CASLGRGDYEQYF TGTGCCAGCCTCGGCAGAGGGGACTACGAGCAGTACTTC
TRBJ1-1 few NA TRBV9 CASSVSGGRAFF TGTGCCAGCAGCGTAAGCGGCGGGAGGGCTTTCTTT
TRBJ2-3 NA TRBD2 TRBV6-5 CASSYHGTSGTDTQYF TGTGCCAGCAGTTACCATGGGACTAGCGGCACAGATACGCAGTATTTT
TRBJ2-7 NA TRBD2 TRBV27 CASSGSGRARQLTYEQYF TGTGCCAGCAGTGGCAGCGGGAGGGCCAGACAGTTAACCTACGAGCAGTACTTC
TRBJ1-1 few TRBD1 TRBV12-3/TRBV12-4 CASSFPRTGATQNTEAFF TGTGCCAGCAGTTTCCCGAGGACAGGGGCAACCCAGAACACTGAAGCTTTCTTT
TRBJ2-1 few NA TRBV7-2 CASSLAGGTSSYNEQFF TGTGCCAGCAGCTTAGCTGGCGGAACTAGCTCCTACAATGAGCAGTTCTTC
TRBJ1-1 many NA TRBV20-1 CSAGGGYTEAFF TGCAGTGCCGGCGGAGGGTACACTGAAGCTTTCTTT
TRBJ2-3 NA TRBD2 TRBV20-1 CSAPRTSATDTQYF TGCAGTGCCCCCAGGACTAGCGCAACAGATACGCAGTATTTT
TRBJ1-5 many TRBD1 TRBV5-1 CASSRNTGESQPQHF TGCGCCAGCAGTCGGAATACAGGGGAAAGTCAGCCCCAGCATTTT
TRBJ2-1 NA TRBD2 TRBV5-1 CASSLTSAHYNEQFF TGCGCCAGCAGCTTGACTAGCGCCCACTACAATGAGCAGTTCTTC
TRBJ2-7 few TRBD1 TRBV7-8 CASSPTGDPYEQYF TGTGCCAGCAGCCCTACAGGGGACCCCTACGAGCAGTACTTC
TRBJ2-5 few NA TRBV6-4 CASSGIGPRDQETQYF TGTGCCAGCAGTGGAATAGGACCAAGAGACCAAGAGACCCAGTACTTC
TRBJ2-5 NA NA TRBV7-3 CASSPLGSPQETQYF TGTGCCAGCAGCCCGCTAGGGAGCCCCCAAGAGACCCAGTACTTC
TRBJ1-1 NA NA TRBV12-3/TRBV12-4 CASSPVPARAFF TGTGCCAGCAGTCCCGTCCCGGCGCGGGCTTTCTTT
TRBJ2-5 NA NA TRBV29-1 CSVGSHSGAQYF TGCAGCGTTGGTAGCCACTCAGGGGCCCAGTACTTC
TRBJ1-2 few TRBD1 TRBV5-8 CASSSTGSNYGYTF TGTGCCAGCAGCTCGACAGGGTCCAACTATGGCTACACCTTC
TRBJ2-7 few TRBD2 TRBV5-1 CASSFLAGEVSEQYF TGCGCCAGCAGCTTCCTAGCGGGAGAGGTCTCCGAGCAGTACTTC
TRBJ1-2 NA NA TRBV2 CASSERGIRDDGGYTF TGTGCCAGCAGCGAGCGCGGGATTCGGGATGATGGTGGCTACACCTTC
TRBJ1-1 few NA TRBV27 CASSFGPSQGMNTEAFF TGTGCCAGCAGTTTCGGTCCTTCCCAGGGGATGAACACTGAAGCTTTCTTT
TRBJ2-7 NA NA TRBV12-3/TRBV12-4 CASSLAPTYEQYF TGTGCCAGCAGTTTAGCTCCCACCTACGAGCAGTACTTC
TRBJ2-1 NA TRBD2 TRBV24-1 CATSDPPGLAPSEQFF TGTGCCACCAGTGACCCACCGGGACTAGCCCCTTCTGAGCAGTTCTTC
TRBJ2-7 many TRBD1 TRBV12-3/TRBV12-4 CASSPGTGAYEQYF TGTGCCAGCAGCCCCGGGACAGGGGCCTACGAGCAGTACTTC
TRBJ2-1 many TRBD1 TRBV12-5 CASGPKYTGGSYNEQFF TGTGCTAGTGGCCCGAAATACACAGGGGGGTCCTACAATGAGCAGTTCTTC
TRBJ2-7 few NA TRBV20-1 CSARSTGTLYF TGCAGTGCTAGAAGCACAGGGACGCTATATTTC
TRBJ2-1 NA NA TRBV5-1 CASSLAGSRDEQFF TGCGCCAGCAGCTTGGCCGGATCGAGGGATGAGCAGTTCTTC
TRBJ2-2 NA NA TRBV10-3 CAISEPAAGYTGELFF TGTGCCATCAGTGAGCCGGCGGCGGGTTATACCGGGGAGCTGTTTTTT
TRBJ2-1 few TRBD1 TRBV5-1 CASSGTGIYNEQFF TGCGCCAGCAGCGGGACAGGGATCTACAATGAGCAGTTCTTC
TRBJ2-7 NA NA TRBV30 CAWSSLTYEQYF TGTGCCTGGAGTTCCCTCACCTACGAGCAGTACTTC
TRBJ1-5 many NA TRBV12-3/TRBV12-4 CASSHLVSNQPQHF TGTGCCAGCAGTCACCTAGTTAGCAATCAGCCCCAGCATTTT
TRBJ2-5 NA TRBD2 TRBV12-3/TRBV12-4 CASSSWTSGREETQYF TGTGCCAGCAGTTCCTGGACTAGCGGGAGGGAAGAGACCCAGTACTTC
TRBJ2-1 few NA TRBV14 CASSQRLTVGLGYNEQFF TGTGCCAGCAGCCAACGATTAACAGTGGGATTAGGGTACAATGAGCAGTTCTTC
TRBJ1-1 NA TRBD1 TRBV12-3/TRBV12-4 CASSRQGALNTEAFF TGTGCCAGCAGTCGACAGGGGGCCCTGAACACTGAAGCTTTCTTT
TRBJ2-2 many NA TRBV5-1 CASSLEGPINTGELFF TGCGCCAGCAGCTTGGAAGGACCCATAAACACCGGGGAGCTGTTTTTT
TRBJ2-7 many NA TRBV29-1 CSVSEGQLYEQYF TGCAGCGTTTCAGAGGGACAACTCTACGAGCAGTACTTC
TRBJ2-2 NA NA TRBV10-2 CASSDRRGRATGELFF TGCGCCAGCAGTGATAGGCGGGGACGAGCCACCGGGGAGCTGTTTTTT
TRBJ2-1 many NA TRBV21-1 CASSRRDREFNEQFF TGTGCCAGCAGCCGCCGGGACAGAGAATTCAATGAGCAGTTCTTC
TRBJ2-7 NA TRBD2 TRBV5-6 CASSLAASGLTYEQYF TGTGCCAGCAGCTTGGCCGCTAGCGGGCTTACCTACGAGCAGTACTTC
TRBJ2-7 once TRBD2 TRBV18 CASSPRTSGGPYEQYF TGTGCCAGCTCACCTCGGACTAGCGGGGGGCCCTACGAGCAGTACTTC
TRBJ2-4 NA NA TRBV4-1 CASSQDRKGSTKNIQYF TGCGCCAGCAGCCAAGATCGTAAGGGGTCGACCAAAAACATTCAGTACTTC
TRBJ2-2 NA NA TRBV7-9 CASSLEGLPGELFF TGTGCCAGCAGCCTGGAGGGCCTGCCCGGGGAGCTGTTTTTT
TRBJ2-1 NA NA TRBV5-1 CASSLAPTRNDEQFF TGCGCCAGCAGCTTGGCTCCGACTAGAAATGATGAGCAGTTCTTC
TRBJ2-7 many TRBD1 TRBV2 CASDGQGSTYEQYF TGTGCCAGCGACGGACAGGGAAGTACCTACGAGCAGTACTTC
TRBJ1-5 many TRBD1 TRBV2 CASSAVGTGFNQPQHF TGTGCCAGCAGTGCAGTAGGGACAGGCTTTAATCAGCCCCAGCATTTT